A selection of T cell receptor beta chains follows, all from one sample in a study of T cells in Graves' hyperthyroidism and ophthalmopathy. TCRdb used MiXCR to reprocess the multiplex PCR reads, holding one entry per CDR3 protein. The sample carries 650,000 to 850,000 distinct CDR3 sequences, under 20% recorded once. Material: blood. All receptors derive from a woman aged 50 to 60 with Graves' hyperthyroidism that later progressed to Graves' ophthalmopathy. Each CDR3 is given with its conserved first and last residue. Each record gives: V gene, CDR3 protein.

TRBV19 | CASITGRGNTEAFF
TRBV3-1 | CASSQSKGVNEKLFF
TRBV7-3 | CASSLSQDAKPGELFF
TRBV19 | CASTPTKGGKETQYF
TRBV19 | CASSIGGGGAVEQFF
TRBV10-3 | CAISPGTTDTQYF
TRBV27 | CASSPSGGAGTDTQYF
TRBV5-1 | CASSATTGSFGNEQFF
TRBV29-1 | CSVVTGLVGEAFF
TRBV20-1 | CSAILLNYGYTF
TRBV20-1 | CSAFQGLEQYF
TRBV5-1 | CASSLVDGGVEKLFF
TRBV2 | CASSALTSGNTIYF
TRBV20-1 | CSAREWQGLDGYTF
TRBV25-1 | CASSARTGNIYEQYF
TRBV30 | CAWGDRGLSGYTF
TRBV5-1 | CASSLIGENTEAFF
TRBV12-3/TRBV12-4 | CASSLAGHTSYEQDF
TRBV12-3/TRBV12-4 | CASSLGRTGSKPGELFF
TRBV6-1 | CASSRGRGIYGYTF
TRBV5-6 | CASSFRTGDQPQHF
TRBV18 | CASSPDSISYNEQFF
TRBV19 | CASSINQWKFGGVSGYTF
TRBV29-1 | CSAWGVGNTEAFF
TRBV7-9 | CASSSEQGFDEQYF
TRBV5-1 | CASSRDRGMAKNIQYF
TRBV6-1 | CASRSGTGSFRGNTIYF
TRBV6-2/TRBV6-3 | CASSSTATNTEAFF
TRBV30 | CAWSVTHHGYTF
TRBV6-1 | CASTSLMLPRSEKLFF
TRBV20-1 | CSAKKGGTGEYGYTF
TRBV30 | CAWRLAGGNEQFF
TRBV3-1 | CASSQSVNSYEQYF
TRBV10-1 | CASILKDKLGSNEKLFF
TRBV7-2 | CASSLFAGNTEAFF